The next 16 T cell receptor beta chains were all read from a single sample in a study of breast tumors, draining lymph nodes, adjacent tissues. Breast cancer patients provided tissue from their axillary draining lymph nodes. TCRdb called the multiplex PCR reads again in MiXCR, with one record for every CDR3 protein. Of under 300,000 distinct CDR3 sequences listed, less than 45% are singletons. The sequencing sample was made of axillary lymph node tissue. The receptors shown here come from a female donor with breast cancer. Some clones in this sample may be carry-over from other donors' samples.

This chain links TRBV6-1 with TRBJ1-5; perhaps TRBD1 as D (6 bases). The V and J ends lost 2 bases and 6 bases respectively, with 14 bases between them. Germline V gives CDR1 MNHNS, CDR2 SASEGT. CDR3 length: 15 amino acids. The CDR3 region is CASSEWAGATQPQHF. For the CDR3, the DNA is TGTGCCAGCAGTGAATGGGCAGGGGCAACTCAGCCCCAGCATTTT.

This clonotype has a count of ten or more. The V gene is TRBV29-1, the J gene TRBJ1-2; D unclear. V lost 2 bases and J 4 bases, leaving 8 bases between the germline ends. The CDR3 contains 12 residues. Per germline, CDR1 SQVTM and CDR2 ANQGSEA. The CDR3 loop reads CSVERAGYGYTF. CDR3 DNA sequence: TGCAGCGTTGAAAGGGCGGGCTATGGCTACACCTTC.

The chain carries TRBV19 and TRBJ1-2, with a possible D match to TRBD1 (6 bases). Germline loops: CDR1 LNHDA, CDR2 SQIVND (reference sequence). The CDR3 sequence is 12 residues long. V shed 7 bases and J shed 12 bases, with 18 bases lying between them. The CDR3 DNA is TGTGCCAGTAAAGAGGGGGTTGGGAGAAACACCTTC. Its translation: CASKEGVGRNTF.

The V and J genes are TRBV5-4 and TRBJ1-2, with TRBD1 matching over 11 bases. Germline assignment: CDR1 SGHNT and CDR2 YYREEE (reference sequence). The CDR3 covers 16 residues. V was clipped by 6 bases and J by 5 bases; unmatched bases: 12. The CDR3 loop is CASTRTGGPNPYGYTF. As DNA, the CDR3 is TGTGCCAGCACCAGGACAGGGGGCCCAAACCCTTATGGCTACACCTTC.

This clonotype occurred a few times. This may be a read error: a much more frequent sequence differs by one nucleotide. The chain carries TRBV11-3 and TRBJ2-7; D not resolved. The CDR3 contains 11 residues. Germline V lookup: CDR1 SGHNT, CDR2 YENEEA. In DNA, the CDR3 is TGTGCCAGCAGATTAACTGGCGAGCCGTACTTC. Protein product: CASRLTGEPYF.

In its sample, this clonotype was seen a few times. A much larger clone differs from this one at a single base, so this may be a read error. This sequence joins TRBV7-3 and TRBJ1-2, with a weak D call TRBD1 (6 bases). This CDR3 is built from 13 residues. In germline, CDR1 is SGHTA, CDR2 FQGTGA. Here the CDR3 reads CASSLAGGDGYAF. CDR3 nucleotides: TGTGCCAGCAGCTTAGCCGGGGGCGATGGCTACGCCTTC. The variable domain in full, completed from reference TRBV7-3 and TRBJ1-2, reads GAGVSQTPSNKVTEKGKYVELRCDPISGHTALYWYRQSLGQGPEFLIYFQGTGAADDSGLPNDRFFAVRPEGSVSTLKIQRTERGDSAVYLCASSLAGGDGYAFGSGTRLTVV.

This sequence joins TRBV14 and TRBJ1-1; TRBD1 is a possible D gene (5 bases). Per germline, CDR1 SGHDN and CDR2 FVKESK. CDR3 length equals 12 residues. V shed 3 bases and J shed 9 bases, with 11 bases lying between them. The CDR3 region is CASSHQGWKAFF. The DNA of the CDR3 is TGTGCCAGCAGCCACCAGGGTTGGAAAGCTTTCTTT. Variable domain in full (rest from reference TRBV14 and TRBJ1-1): EAGVTQFPSHSVIEKGQTVTLRCDPISGHDNLYWYRRVMGKEIKFLLHFVKESKQDESGMPNNRFLAERTGGTYSTLKVQPAELEDSGVYFCASSHQGWKAFFGQGTRLTVV.

Concerning this clonotype: This may be a read error, as it is one base from a much larger clone. The rearrangement joins TRBV7-2 to TRBJ1-2; TRBD1 agrees at 7 bases. CDR3 length equals 15 residues. Germline values: CDR1 SGHTA, CDR2 FQGNSA. The CDR3 spells CASSSRTGVNYGYPF. CDR3 bases: TGTGCCAGCAGCTCGCGGACAGGAGTAAACTATGGCTACCCCTTC.

The table lists this clonotype with many counts. The chain has TRBV5-8 and TRBJ2-3; 9 nucleotides match TRBD1. The CDR3 totals 15 residues. V gave up 0 bases and J gave up 3 bases; unmatched junction bases: 2. Germline V CDR1 and CDR2: SGHTS, YDEGEE. DNA of the CDR3: TGTGCCAGCAGCTTGGGGACAGGGGCAACAGATACGCAGTATTTT. The encoded protein is CASSLGTGATDTQYF.

A single count supports this clonotype. The chain employs TRBV5-6 and TRBJ2-3; 7 bases line up with TRBD1. The length of the CDR3 is 17 residues. Germline loops: CDR1 SGHDT, CDR2 YYEEEE. The J segment lost 6 bases and the V segment lost 3 bases, leaving 16 bases of the junction unmatched. The CDR3 DNA sequence: TGTGCCAGCAGCTATCCCGGGACAGCCGTCGGTAAGGATACGCAGTATTTT. Translating it yields CASSYPGTAVGKDTQYF.

The sample holds many counts of this clonotype. The chain couples TRBV5-1 to TRBJ2-7; no clear D gene. This CDR3 is 13 amino acids long. Germline CDR1 and CDR2: SGHRS and YFSETQ. V was pared by 4 bases and J by 3 bases, with 11 bases between. The CDR3 region is CASSRDGDYEQYF. The CDR3 bases are TGCGCCAGCAGCCGAGACGGCGACTACGAGCAGTACTTC.

This clonotype has more than one count but fewer than ten. The CDR3 reads CASSLFSGQGGLNEKLFF. CDR3 nucleotides: TGTGCCAGCAGCTTATTTTCGGGACAGGGGGGACTAAATGAAAAACTGTTTTTT. This chain joins TRBV11-2 and TRBJ1-4; 11 bases map to TRBD1. The CDR3 totals 18 residues. V gave up 2 bases and J gave up 5 bases; unmatched junction bases: 10. Germline V lookup: CDR1 SGHAT, CDR2 FQNNGV.

This clonotype has at least ten counts. The chain combines TRBV5-6 with TRBJ1-2; weak D call: TRBD1 (5 bases). V was clipped by 3 bases and J by 6 bases, with 12 bases between them. Germline CDR1 reads SGHDT; CDR2 reads YYEEEE. CDR3 length equals 13 residues. The CDR3: CASSSPGRDGYTF. The CDR3, as DNA: TGTGCCAGCAGCTCCCCAGGGAGGGATGGCTACACCTTC.

As to this clonotype: A read error may be the cause here, since a much bigger clone is one base away. The genes are TRBV9 and TRBJ2-1; D perhaps matches TRBD1 (6 bases). Per the germline V gene, CDR1 is SGDLS and CDR2 is YYNGEE. The CDR3 extends over 12 amino acids. DNA of the CDR3: TGTGCCAGCAGCGTAGCGGGACAAGAGCAGCTCTTC. Translation gives CASSVAGQEQLF.

This clonotype was counted many times. This chain uses TRBV20-1 with TRBJ2-1; 9 bases line up with TRBD2. CDR1 is DFQATT, CDR2 SNEGSKA, per germline (reference sequence). Trimming removed 3 bases from V and 10 bases from J; junction bases left unmatched: 10. The CDR3 runs 14 residues. CDR3 bases: TGCAGTGCTAGTGGGCTAGCGGGGAGGGAGGAGCAGTTCTTC. This gives the protein CSASGLAGREEQFF.

This clonotype was detected many times. The chain carries TRBV24-1 and TRBJ2-1, with no clear D. Trimming stripped 0 bases from V and 10 bases from J, with 6 bases between. The germline V gene has CDR1 KGHDR and CDR2 SFDVKD. The CDR3 is made up of 12 amino acids. The CDR3 region is CATSDLGVEQFF. In DNA form, the CDR3 reads TGTGCCACCAGTGATTTGGGGGTCGAGCAGTTCTTC.